The rows below give T cell receptor beta chains drawn from one sample of a study of blood T cell repertoires in COVID-19. Only in-frame clones appear in the TCRdb table, and some are missing; sequencing was by immunoSEQ multiplex PCR. The table lists approximately 75,000 clones, approximately 87% of them singletons. The sample taken for sequencing was peripheral blood. The source of these receptors is a woman over 75 with acute or convalescent COVID-19. CDR3s include the opening cysteine and the closing phenylalanine or tryptophan.

TRBJ2-2 TRBV11-2 CASSLLTGNTGELFF
TRBJ2-5 TRBV5-1 CASSPQGQYQETQYF
TRBJ2-2 TRBV3-1/TRBV3-2 CASSLGTAGGELFF
TRBJ2-5 TRBV14 CASSQSSFETQYF
TRBJ1-3 TRBV10-1 CASSVSGPAGNTIYF
TRBJ2-3 TRBV6-5 CASEGLDTDTQYF
TRBJ1-1 TRBV4-1 CASSPRGQLAEAFF
TRBJ1-2 TRBV5-5 CASSSGTGALPSYGYTF
TRBJ2-7 TRBV14 CASSQPWDRDEQYF
TRBJ1-2 TRBV5-1 CASSLGALGQRGSNYGYTF
TRBJ2-7 TRBV9 CASSVDDRGPYEQYF
TRBJ2-2 TRBV4-1 CASNFGTGEVYGTGELFF
TRBJ2-1 TRBV10-3 CAISESAGPVGEQFF
TRBJ2-5 TRBV5-8 CASSLWGDPETQYF
TRBJ2-2 TRBV5-4 CASSLEGARTGELFF
TRBJ1-4 TRBV5-6 CASSWGDSGNEKLFF
TRBJ2-7 TRBV25-1 CASRDDRGVPYEQYF
TRBJ2-7 TRBV25-1 CASSEFGDYEQYF
TRBJ2-2 TRBV6-5 CASSQTGAGELFF
TRBJ2-4 TRBV12-3/TRBV12-4 CASSLSDRDAYF
TRBJ2-7 TRBV10-2 CASIGLAGGIEQYF
TRBJ2-7 TRBV6-5 CATSRAGLNDEQYF
TRBJ2-1 TRBV6-1 CASSEVTDNQFF
TRBJ2-7 TRBV30 CAWSTGNTYEQYF
TRBJ2-1 TRBV12-3/TRBV12-4 CASSPPAATEQFF
TRBJ1-1 TRBV3-1/TRBV3-2 CASSQTGGLTEAFF
TRBJ2-4 TRBV2 CASSESPPLAKNIQYF
TRBJ2-3 TRBV9 CASSVEGSSTDTQYF
TRBJ2-3 TRBV5-4 CASRRDRGTDTQYF
TRBJ2-1 TRBV19 CASSKAGGPSNEQFF